This TCR beta chain is drawn from a study of blood T cells in healthy people across ages. Alongside a J-beta primer mix, a sample-barcoded 5' primer served in a second PCR lasting roughly 6 to 11 cycles. MiXCR, run by TCRdb on the 5' RACE reads, gives a single entry per CDR3 protein. Here the sample spans about 1.7 million distinct CDR3 sequences, 28% being singletons. Study conclusions and caveats: With age, beta diversity per million T cells declined roughly linearly, significantly by over 35. PBMCs were not sorted, which prevented a conclusive comparison of naive versus antigen-experienced cells.

This clonotype has more than one count but fewer than ten. Its specificity is not known. Every sample had a minimum of 6 million PBMCs isolated. What was sequenced was blood. The sequence was collected from a woman aged 25 to 39 in good health.

The CDR3, as DNA: TGTGCCAGCAGAGTTCGCCGGGACACTTCCTACGAGCAGTACTTC. Its translation: CASRVRRDTSYEQYF. The chain couples TRBV2 to TRBJ2-7, with a weak D call TRBD1 (6 bases). The V gene lost 6 bases and the J gene lost 1 base, with 16 bases spanning the gap. Per germline, CDR1 SNHLY and CDR2 FYNNEI. The CDR3 length is 15 residues.